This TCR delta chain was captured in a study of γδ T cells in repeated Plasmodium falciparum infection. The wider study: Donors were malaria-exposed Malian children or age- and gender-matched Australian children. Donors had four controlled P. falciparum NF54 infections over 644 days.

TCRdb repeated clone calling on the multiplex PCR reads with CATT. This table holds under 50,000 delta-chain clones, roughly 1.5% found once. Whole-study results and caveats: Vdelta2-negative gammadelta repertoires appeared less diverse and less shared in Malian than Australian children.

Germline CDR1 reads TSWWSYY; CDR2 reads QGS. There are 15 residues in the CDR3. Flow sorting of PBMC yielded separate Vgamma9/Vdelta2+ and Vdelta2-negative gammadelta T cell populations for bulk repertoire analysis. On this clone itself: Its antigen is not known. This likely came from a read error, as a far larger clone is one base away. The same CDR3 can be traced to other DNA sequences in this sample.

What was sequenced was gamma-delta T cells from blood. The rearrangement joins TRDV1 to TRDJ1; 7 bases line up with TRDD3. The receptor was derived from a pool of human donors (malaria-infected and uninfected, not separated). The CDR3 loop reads CALGEKHGYADKLIF. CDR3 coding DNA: TGCGCTCTTGGGGAAAAGCATGGATACGCCGATAAACTCATCTTT.